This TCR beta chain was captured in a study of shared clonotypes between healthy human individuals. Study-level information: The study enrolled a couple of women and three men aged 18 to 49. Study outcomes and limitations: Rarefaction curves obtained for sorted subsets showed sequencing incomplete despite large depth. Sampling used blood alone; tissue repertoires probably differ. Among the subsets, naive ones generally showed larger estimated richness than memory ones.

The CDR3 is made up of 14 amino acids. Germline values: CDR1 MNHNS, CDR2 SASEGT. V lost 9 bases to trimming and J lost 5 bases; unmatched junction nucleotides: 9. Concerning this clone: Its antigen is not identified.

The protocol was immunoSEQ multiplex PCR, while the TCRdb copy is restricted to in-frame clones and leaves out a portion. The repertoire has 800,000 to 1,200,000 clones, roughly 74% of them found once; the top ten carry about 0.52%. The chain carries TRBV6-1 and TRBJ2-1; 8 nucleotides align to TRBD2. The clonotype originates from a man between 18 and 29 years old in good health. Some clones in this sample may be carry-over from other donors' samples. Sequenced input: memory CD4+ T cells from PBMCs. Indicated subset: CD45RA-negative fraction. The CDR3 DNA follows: TGTGCCAGTCTAAGCGGGAGTACTGACAATGAGCAGTTCTTC. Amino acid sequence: CASLSGSTDNEQFF.